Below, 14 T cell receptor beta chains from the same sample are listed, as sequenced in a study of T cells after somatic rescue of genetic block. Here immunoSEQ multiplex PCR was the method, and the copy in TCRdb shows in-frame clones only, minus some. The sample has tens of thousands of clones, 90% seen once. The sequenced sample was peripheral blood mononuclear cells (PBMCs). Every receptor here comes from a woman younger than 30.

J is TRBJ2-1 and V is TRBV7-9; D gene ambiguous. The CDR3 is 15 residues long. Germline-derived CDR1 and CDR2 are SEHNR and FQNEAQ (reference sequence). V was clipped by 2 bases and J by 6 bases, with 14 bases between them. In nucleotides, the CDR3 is TGTGCCAGCAGCTTAATGGGTTATCTCTCCAATGAGCAGTTCTTC. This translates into CASSLMGYLSNEQFF.

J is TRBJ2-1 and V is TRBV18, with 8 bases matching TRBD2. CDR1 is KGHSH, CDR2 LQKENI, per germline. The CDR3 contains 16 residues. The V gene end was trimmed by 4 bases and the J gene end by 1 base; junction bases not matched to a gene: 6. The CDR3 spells CASSLNSGGSYNEQFF. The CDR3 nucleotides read TGTGCCAGCTCACTAAACTCGGGAGGGTCCTACAATGAGCAGTTCTTC.

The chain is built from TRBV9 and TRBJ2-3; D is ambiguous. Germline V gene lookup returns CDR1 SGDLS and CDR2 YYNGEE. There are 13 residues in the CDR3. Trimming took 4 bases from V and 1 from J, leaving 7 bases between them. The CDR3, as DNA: TGTGCCAGCAGCAATGGGGGCACAGATACGCAGTATTTT. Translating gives CASSNGGTDTQYF.

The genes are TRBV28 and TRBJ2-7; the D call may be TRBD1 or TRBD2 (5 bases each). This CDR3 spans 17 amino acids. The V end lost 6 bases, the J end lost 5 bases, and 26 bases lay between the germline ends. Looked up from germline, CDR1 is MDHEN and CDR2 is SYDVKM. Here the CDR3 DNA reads TGTGCCAGCAGCCCCCCAGGGATGACTATCCGGGCTCACGAGCAGTACTTC. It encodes CASSPPGMTIRAHEQYF.

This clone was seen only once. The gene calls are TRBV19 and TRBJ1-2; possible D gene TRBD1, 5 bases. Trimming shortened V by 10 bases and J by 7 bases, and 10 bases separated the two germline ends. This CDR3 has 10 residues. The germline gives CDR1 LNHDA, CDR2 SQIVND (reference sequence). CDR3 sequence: CATRTSGYTF. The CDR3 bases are TGTGCCACCCGGACATCTGGCTACACCTTC. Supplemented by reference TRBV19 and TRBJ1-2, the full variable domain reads DGGITQSPKYLFRKEGQNVTLSCEQNLNHDAMYWYRQDPGQGLRLIYYSQIVNDFQKGDIAEGYSVSREKKESFPLTVTSAQKNPTAFYLCATRTSGYTFGSGTRLTVV.

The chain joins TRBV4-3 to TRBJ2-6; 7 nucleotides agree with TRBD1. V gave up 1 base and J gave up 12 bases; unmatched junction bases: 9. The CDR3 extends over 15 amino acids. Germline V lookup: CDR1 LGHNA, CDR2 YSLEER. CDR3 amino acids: CASSQGDRDRPVLTF. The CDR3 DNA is TGCGCCAGCAGCCAAGGGGACAGAGACCGCCCCGTCCTGACTTTC.

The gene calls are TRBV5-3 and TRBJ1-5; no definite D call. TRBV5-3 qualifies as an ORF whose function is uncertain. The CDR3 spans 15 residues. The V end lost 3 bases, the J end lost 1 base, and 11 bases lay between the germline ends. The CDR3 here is CARSWYPGSNQPQHF. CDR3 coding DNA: TGTGCCAGAAGCTGGTATCCCGGGAGCAATCAGCCCCAGCATTTT.

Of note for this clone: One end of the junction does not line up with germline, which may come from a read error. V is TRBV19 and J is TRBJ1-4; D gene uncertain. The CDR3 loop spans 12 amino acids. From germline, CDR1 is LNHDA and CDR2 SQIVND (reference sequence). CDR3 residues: CASATRDDKLFF. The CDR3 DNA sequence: TGTGCCAGTGCTACTCGAGATGACAAACTGTTTTTT.

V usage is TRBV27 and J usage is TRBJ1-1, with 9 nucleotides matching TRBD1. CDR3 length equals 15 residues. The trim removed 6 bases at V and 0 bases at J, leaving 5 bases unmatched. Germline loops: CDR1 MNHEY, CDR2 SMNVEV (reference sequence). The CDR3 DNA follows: TGTGCCAGCAGACCAGGACAGGGGATGAACACTGAAGCTTTCTTT. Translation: CASRPGQGMNTEAFF.

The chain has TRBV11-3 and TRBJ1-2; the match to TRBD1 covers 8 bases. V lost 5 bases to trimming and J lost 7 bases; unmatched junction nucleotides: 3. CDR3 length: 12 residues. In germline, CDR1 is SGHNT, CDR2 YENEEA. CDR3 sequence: CASSPRGLGYTF. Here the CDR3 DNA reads TGTGCCAGCAGCCCCAGGGGGCTTGGCTACACCTTC.

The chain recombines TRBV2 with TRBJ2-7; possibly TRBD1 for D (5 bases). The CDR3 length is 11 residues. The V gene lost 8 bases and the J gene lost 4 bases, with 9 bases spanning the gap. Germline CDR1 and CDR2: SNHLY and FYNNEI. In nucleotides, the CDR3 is TGTGCCAGCCAGGGTAGGTACGAGCAGTACTTC. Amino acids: CASQGRYEQYF.

In DNA form, the CDR3 reads TGTGCCAGCAGCCTCTGGACAGCCTCTTCTGGGGCCAACGTCCTGACTTTC. Translation: CASSLWTASSGANVLTF. The rearrangement links TRBV4-2 to TRBJ2-6, with D perhaps TRBD1 (6 bases). The CDR3 totals 17 residues. The V gene's germline CDR1 is LGHNA and CDR2 YNFKEQ. Trimming left V 4 bases short and J 1 base short, with 14 bases between.

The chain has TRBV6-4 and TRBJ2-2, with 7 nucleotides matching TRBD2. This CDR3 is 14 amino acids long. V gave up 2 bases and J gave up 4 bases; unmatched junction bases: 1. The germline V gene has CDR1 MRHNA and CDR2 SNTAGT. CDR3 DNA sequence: TGTGCCAGCAGTGACGGGGAGGGCACCGGGGAGCTGTTTTTT. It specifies CASSDGEGTGELFF.

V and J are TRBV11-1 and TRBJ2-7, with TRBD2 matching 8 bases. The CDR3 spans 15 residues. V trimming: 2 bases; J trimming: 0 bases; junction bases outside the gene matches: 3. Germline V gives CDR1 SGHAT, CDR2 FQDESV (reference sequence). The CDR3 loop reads CASSLLAGVSYEQYF. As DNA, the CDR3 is TGTGCCAGCAGCTTACTAGCGGGCGTCTCCTACGAGCAGTACTTC.